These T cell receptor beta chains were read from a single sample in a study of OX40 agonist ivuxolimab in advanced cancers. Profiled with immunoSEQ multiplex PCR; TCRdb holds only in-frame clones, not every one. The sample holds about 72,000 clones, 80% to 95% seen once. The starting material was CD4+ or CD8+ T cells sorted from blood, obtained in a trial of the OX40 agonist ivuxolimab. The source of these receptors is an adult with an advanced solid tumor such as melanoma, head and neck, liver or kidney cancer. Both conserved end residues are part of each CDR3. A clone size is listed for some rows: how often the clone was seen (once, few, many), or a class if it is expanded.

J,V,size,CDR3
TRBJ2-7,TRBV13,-,CASRSQGAREQYF
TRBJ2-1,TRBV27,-,CASSWAGLVHEQFF
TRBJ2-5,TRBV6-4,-,CASSASGNEETQYF
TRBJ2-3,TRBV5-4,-,CATDDSTDTQYF
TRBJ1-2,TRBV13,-,CASSLGIQEWKYSGYTF
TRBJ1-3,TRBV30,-,CAWSVRTINSGNTIYF
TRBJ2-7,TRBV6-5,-,CASSYSIRREQYF
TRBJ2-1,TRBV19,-,CASSPQVELDNEQFF
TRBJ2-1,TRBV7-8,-,CASCPPIDVGYNEQFF
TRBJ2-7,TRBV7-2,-,CASSSGQGGVNEQYF
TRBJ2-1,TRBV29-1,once,CSVDSQYNEQFF
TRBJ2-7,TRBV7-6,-,CASGAAGVYEQYF
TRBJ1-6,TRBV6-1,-,CASSGTPGLSYNSPLHF
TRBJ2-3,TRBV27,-,CASSYDRFTDTQYF
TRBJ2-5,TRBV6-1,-,CASSQTGAPLETQYF
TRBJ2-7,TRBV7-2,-,CASSLSEGFDEQYF
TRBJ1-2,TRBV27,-,CASSPGGQGKVGYTF
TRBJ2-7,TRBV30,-,CAWSVSDRATYEQYF
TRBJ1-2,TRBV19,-,CASSIGQGARGYTF
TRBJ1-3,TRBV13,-,CASSLEGPSGNTIYF
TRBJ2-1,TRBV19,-,CASSIQLYNEQFF
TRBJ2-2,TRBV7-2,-,CASPRKRFANTGELFF
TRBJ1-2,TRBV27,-,CASSPLTGRNYGYTF
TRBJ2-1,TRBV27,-,CASSFLGKTSLAYNEQFF
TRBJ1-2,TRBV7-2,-,CASSSPGTGLYGYTF
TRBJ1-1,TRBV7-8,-,CASSLARQGEAFF
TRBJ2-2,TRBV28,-,CATVPTNTGELFF
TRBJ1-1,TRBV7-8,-,CASSPPTGGPVEAFF
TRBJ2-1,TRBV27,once,CASSPSSGSSYNEQFF
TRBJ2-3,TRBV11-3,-,CASSRGETGTDTQYF
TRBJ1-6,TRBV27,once,CASSYQQESSYNSPLHF
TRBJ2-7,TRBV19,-,CASSIGRTGFYEQYF
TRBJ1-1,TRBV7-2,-,CASSLVYTEAFF
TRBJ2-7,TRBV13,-,CASSLLQEEQYF
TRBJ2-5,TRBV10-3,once,CATRDPPQETQYF
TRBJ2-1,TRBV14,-,CASSQPSGVSYNEQFF
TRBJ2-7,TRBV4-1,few,CASSQVPLGEQYF
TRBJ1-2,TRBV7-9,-,CATYGGGYRGDSGYTF
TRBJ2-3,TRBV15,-,CATRHGTSGRASTDTQYF
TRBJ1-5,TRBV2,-,CASRPKGRGPYNQPQHF
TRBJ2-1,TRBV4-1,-,CASSQRGFSYNEQFF
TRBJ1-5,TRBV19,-,CASSIGRGALQPQHF
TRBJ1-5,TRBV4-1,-,CASSPRTGNQPQHF
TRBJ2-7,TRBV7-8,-,CASSLVFDPAGVYTSYEQYF
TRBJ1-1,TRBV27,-,CASSLGTEAFF
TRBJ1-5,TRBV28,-,CASNVGRAIVSNQPQHF
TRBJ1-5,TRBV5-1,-,CASSLGGSNQPQHF
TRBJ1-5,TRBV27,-,CASSLSHRMNQPQHF
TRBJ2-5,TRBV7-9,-,CASGAMETQYF
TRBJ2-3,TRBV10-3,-,CASGGPGLILWDTQYF
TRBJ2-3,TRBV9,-,CASSVEDSGIGTDTQYF
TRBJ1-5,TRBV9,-,CASSRGQGVQPQHF
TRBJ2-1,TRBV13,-,CASSPRTSGRHNEQFF
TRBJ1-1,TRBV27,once,CASSLRTPNTEAFF
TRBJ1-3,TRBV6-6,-,CASSSQGSGNTIYF